This T cell receptor (beta chain) emerged from a study of HIV-infected children after antiretroviral therapy interruption. Across the study: Recorded EBV and CMV exposure existed for most children. Weeks 0, 48 and 150 were sampled under continuous treatment. Study results and caveats: Naive CD4+ CDR3 sharing between time points fell after interruption began.

Treatment defined: PENTA 11 planned treatment interruption arm or continuous ART arm. At least 24 weeks of at least three-drug ART, in children 2 to 15 years. This clonotype is termed medium-sized. The antigen remains undetermined. The CDR3 loop spans 14 amino acids. Germline V gene data show CDR1 as MDHEN and CDR2 as SYDVKM. Between the trimmed V and J ends, which lost 5 bases and 6 bases, there was a span of 14 bases. A 3' RACE protocol on RNA, with unique molecular identifiers, produced the TCR library. One entry per CDR3 protein results from TCRdb running MiXCR on the 3' RACE reads. Altogether several thousand distinct CDR3 sequences are present, 16% being singletons, with the ten largest covering approximately 15%.

The TCR sequence derives from a pool of human donors with HIV. The J gene is TRBJ2-1, the V gene TRBV28, with D possibly matching TRBD2 (5 bases). The sequencing used CD45RO+ CD8+ T cells from PBMCs, pooled from several time points, collected from a donor given antiretroviral therapy, either interrupted or continuous. Subset given: memory CD8+ CD45RO+ CD45RA- T cells. The CDR3 coding sequence is TGTGCCAGCAGTCCCTTAACGGGAATCAATGAGCAGTTCTTC. As protein: CASSPLTGINEQFF.